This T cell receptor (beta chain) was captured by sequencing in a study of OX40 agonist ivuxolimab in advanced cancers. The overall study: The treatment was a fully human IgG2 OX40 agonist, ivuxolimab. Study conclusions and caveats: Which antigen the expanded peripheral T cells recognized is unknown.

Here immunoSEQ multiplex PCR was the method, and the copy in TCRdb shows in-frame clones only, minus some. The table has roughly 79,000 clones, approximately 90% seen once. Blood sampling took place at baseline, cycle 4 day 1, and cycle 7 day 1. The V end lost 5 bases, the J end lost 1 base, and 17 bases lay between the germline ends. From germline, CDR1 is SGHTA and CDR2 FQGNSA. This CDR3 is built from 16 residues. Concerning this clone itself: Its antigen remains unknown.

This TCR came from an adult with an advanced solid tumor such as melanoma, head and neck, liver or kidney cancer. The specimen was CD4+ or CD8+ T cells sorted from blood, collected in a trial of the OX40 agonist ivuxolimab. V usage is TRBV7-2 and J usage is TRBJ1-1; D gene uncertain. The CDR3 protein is CASSTRPQWRNTEAFF. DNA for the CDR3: TGTGCCAGCAGCACCAGGCCACAGTGGAGGAACACTGAAGCTTTCTTT.